These 21 T cell receptor beta chains originate from one sample sequenced in a study of CD8 T cells in ankylosing spondylitis. Antigens for these TCRs are unknown. Study findings and constraints: Fewer than 10 highly homologous variants made up a TCR beta motif that seemed to typify ankylosing spondylitis blood.

TCRdb processed the 5' RACE reads anew with MiXCR; each CDR3 protein has one entry. The sample consists of 700,000 to 1,000,000 distinct CDR3 sequences, about 12% of them appearing once. Sequencing was performed on blood, either unsorted or a sorted T cell fraction (not recorded which). These receptors were obtained from a male donor with ankylosing spondylitis.

This clonotype was found a few times. The rearrangement links TRBV7-8 to TRBJ2-5, with D perhaps matching TRBD2 (6 bases). This CDR3 contains 13 residues. Trimming left V 2 bases short and J 6 bases short, with 10 bases between. Germline V CDR1 and CDR2: SGHVS, FQNEAQ. In DNA form, the CDR3 reads TGTGCCAGCAGCTTATGGGGAGGAAAGACCCAGTACTTC. Its translation: CASSLWGGKTQYF.

This clonotype was observed a handful of times. J is TRBJ1-1 and V is TRBV5-1, with unresolved D. The V end was cut by 3 bases, the J end by 1 base, with 13 bases between. The CDR3 is 15 residues long. Per germline, CDR1 SGHRS and CDR2 YFSETQ. CDR3 loop: CASSSNTAGNTEAFF. Here the CDR3 DNA reads TGCGCCAGCAGCTCCAACACTGCGGGGAACACTGAAGCTTTCTTT.

The sample holds many counts of this clonotype. The chain joins TRBV4-2 to TRBJ2-7; tentative D call: TRBD1 (6 bases). V lost 4 bases and J lost 4, with 17 bases in between. There are 15 residues in the CDR3. CDR1 and CDR2 (germline): LGHNA, YNFKEQ. The CDR3 DNA is TGTGCCAGCAGCCGCCGAGGGACATCGCGTTACGAGCAGTACTTC. Its protein is CASSRRGTSRYEQYF.

This clonotype has a handful of counts. CDR3 sequence reads: CSASSGQGYNEQFF. The CDR3 DNA reads TGCAGTGCTAGTTCCGGGCAGGGATACAATGAGCAGTTCTTC. The chain uses TRBV20-1 and TRBJ2-1, with D perhaps TRBD1 (5 bases). V shed 3 bases and J shed 4 bases, with 13 bases lying between them. The CDR3 contains 14 residues. Germline V lookup: CDR1 DFQATT, CDR2 SNEGSKA (reference sequence).

This clonotype has more than one count but fewer than ten. The chain couples TRBV20-1 to TRBJ2-4, with a weak D call TRBD1 (5 bases). Germline V gene lookup returns CDR1 DFQATT and CDR2 SNEGSKA (reference sequence). V was clipped by 5 bases and J by 0 bases, with 11 bases between them. The CDR3 contains 14 residues. This CDR3 is CSALQGLAKNIQYF. CDR3 DNA: TGCAGTGCTCTCCAGGGATTAGCCAAAAACATTCAGTACTTC.

This clonotype was counted between two and nine times. The CDR3 DNA reads as TGCGCCAGCAGCCGAGGACTAGCGGGGGCGCTGAAGACCCAGTACTTC. This encodes CASSRGLAGALKTQYF. The chain employs TRBV4-3 and TRBJ2-5; 13 nucleotides line up with TRBD2. The CDR3 contains 16 residues. Germline CDR1 reads LGHNA; CDR2 reads YSLEER. J was trimmed by 6 bases and V by 4 bases; bases with no gene match: 8.

V and J are TRBV3-1 and TRBJ2-2; D not certain. The CDR3 covers 14 residues. From germline, CDR1 is LGHDT and CDR2 YNNKEL (reference sequence). The germline V and J ends were trimmed by 1 base and 0 bases, with 3 bases remaining between them. The CDR3, as DNA: TGTGCCAGCAGCCAAGCATCGAACACCGGGGAGCTGTTTTTT. Protein: CASSQASNTGELFF.

The sample holds a few counts of this clonotype. This chain connects TRBV12-3 or TRBV12-4 to TRBJ1-5; 10 nucleotides match TRBD1. The ends lost 4 bases at V and 1 base at J; junction bases unmatched: 4. The CDR3 contains 16 residues. In nucleotides, the CDR3 is TGTGCCAGCAGTTCGGACAGGGGGGGAAGCAATCAGCCCCAGCATTTT. As protein: CASSSDRGGSNQPQHF.

V gene TRBV27 combines with J gene TRBJ2-3; 9 nucleotides agree with TRBD2. Germline CDR1 is MNHEY and CDR2 is SMNVEV (reference sequence). The CDR3 consists of 16 residues. The V gene end was trimmed by 2 bases and the J gene end by 3 bases; junction bases not matched to a gene: 6. The CDR3 sequence: CASSLLRGGKTDTQYF. The CDR3 region has the DNA TGTGCCAGCAGTTTACTGCGGGGGGGCAAAACAGATACGCAGTATTTT.

Remarks on this clonotype: This sequence may be a read error, since a much larger clone differs from it by one base. The J gene is TRBJ1-1, the V gene TRBV20-1, with a tentative D call TRBD1 (5 bases). Trimming pared 4 bases from V and 4 bases from J, leaving 10 bases between. Germline assignment: CDR1 DFQATT and CDR2 SNEGSKA (reference sequence). The CDR3 loop spans 12 amino acids. Here the CDR3 reads CSATPGRTEAFF. In DNA form, the CDR3 reads TGCAGTGCTACCCCAGGGCGCACTGAAGCTTTCTTT.

The rearrangement links TRBV9 to TRBJ2-5; the D is unclear. Germline V lookup: CDR1 SGDLS, CDR2 YYNGEE. The CDR3 is made up of 12 amino acids. V lost 3 bases to trimming and J lost 3 bases, with 6 bases between them. The CDR3 here is CASSGREETQYF. In nucleotides, the CDR3 is TGTGCCAGCAGCGGACGAGAAGAGACCCAGTACTTC.

V gene TRBV20-1 combines with J gene TRBJ2-1, with D possibly being TRBD2 (5 bases). V was pared by 4 bases and J by 4 bases, with 11 bases between. The CDR3 extends over 13 amino acids. Germline CDR1 and CDR2: DFQATT and SNEGSKA (reference sequence). The CDR3 bases are TGCAGTGCTATCGACTACCCATACAATGAGCAGTTCTTC. It encodes CSAIDYPYNEQFF.

The chain has TRBV20-1 and TRBJ2-1, with TRBD2 identical over 8 bases. CDR1 is DFQATT and CDR2 is SNEGSKA in the germline V gene (reference sequence). The V gene end was trimmed by 6 bases and the J gene end by 5 bases; junction bases not matched to a gene: 12. The CDR3 has 15 amino acids. As DNA, the CDR3 is TGCAGTGCAACTCAGCGGGAGAAAGCCAACAATGAGCAGTTCTTC. Protein sequence: CSATQREKANNEQFF.

A few counts support this clonotype. The chain links TRBV4-2 to TRBJ1-1, with D hard to call. CDR3 size: 14 residues. V lost 0 bases and J 3 bases, leaving 8 bases between the germline ends. CDR1 and CDR2 (germline): LGHNA, YNFKEQ. The DNA of the CDR3 is TGTGCCAGCAGCCAAGATGAACGGGACACTGAAGCTTTCTTT. Encoded protein: CASSQDERDTEAFF.

This clonotype was seen repeatedly, ten times or more. The CDR3 loop reads CSGLLGDTQYF. CDR3 DNA sequence: TGCAGCGGGTTACTAGGGGATACGCAGTATTTT. This chain connects TRBV29-1 to TRBJ2-3; tentative D call: TRBD2 (5 bases). CDR1 is SQVTM and CDR2 is ANQGSEA in the germline V gene. This CDR3 spans 11 amino acids. Deletions cut 7 bases from V and 6 bases from J, with 11 bases between.

The V gene is TRBV9, the J gene TRBJ2-2, with 8 bases aligning to TRBD2. With V trimmed by 1 base and J by 4 bases, 0 bases remained unmatched. The CDR3 sequence is 14 residues long. Germline CDR1 is SGDLS and CDR2 is YYNGEE. The DNA for the CDR3 is TGTGCCAGCAGCGTACGGGGGGGCACCGGGGAGCTGTTTTTT. Protein sequence: CASSVRGGTGELFF.

This clonotype turned up a few times. The chain uses TRBV7-9 and TRBJ1-2; D ambiguous. CDR3 length: 13 residues. Germline V gene lookup returns CDR1 SEHNR and CDR2 FQNEAQ (reference sequence). Trimming cost V 1 base and J 10 bases, with 13 bases left between them. The CDR3 DNA is TGTGCCAGCAGCTTAGAAACCGGGCTCCCCTACACCTTC. Amino acids: CASSLETGLPYTF.

The rearrangement joins TRBV5-4 to TRBJ2-1; 9 positions match TRBD2. The length of the CDR3 is 19 residues. Germline V CDR1 and CDR2: SGHNT, YYREEE (reference sequence). J lost 5 bases, V lost 4 bases, and 19 bases had no gene match. CDR3 sequence (DNA): TGTGCCAGCAGCCAAGGAAATAGGTTCTGGACTAGCGTCAACAATGAGCAGTTCTTC. This codes for CASSQGNRFWTSVNNEQFF. Supplemented by reference TRBV5-4 and TRBJ2-1, the full variable domain reads ETGVTQSPTHLIKTRGQQVTLRCSSQSGHNTVSWYQQALGQGPQFIFQYYREEENGRGNFPPRFSGLQFPNYSSELNVNALELDDSALYLCASSQGNRFWTSVNNEQFFGPGTRLTVL.

The V gene is TRBV29-1, the J gene TRBJ1-2, with D uncertain. Looked up from germline, CDR1 is SQVTM and CDR2 is ANQGSEA. V lost 4 bases, J lost 5 bases, and 8 bases lay in between. There are 11 residues in the CDR3. The CDR3 here is CSVVYSYGYTF. CDR3 DNA sequence: TGCAGCGTTGTGTACTCTTATGGCTACACCTTC.

This chain connects TRBV5-1 to TRBJ1-1; a weak D match, TRBD1 (6 bases). The V end lost 4 bases, the J end lost 1 base, and 17 bases lay between the germline ends. The CDR3 length is 16 residues. Germline CDR1 is SGHRS and CDR2 is YFSETQ. CDR3 protein: CASSISAGVGNTEAFF. As DNA, the CDR3 is TGCGCCAGCAGCATCTCCGCAGGGGTCGGGAACACTGAAGCTTTCTTT.

This clonotype was recorded only once. V is TRBV7-9 and J is TRBJ1-1; D remains ambiguous. Trimming cost V 2 bases and J 1 base, with 11 bases left between them. CDR1 is SEHNR and CDR2 is FQNEAQ in the germline V gene (reference sequence). This CDR3 spans 15 amino acids. The CDR3 DNA reads TGTGCCAGCAGCTTATCTAGACCGCAGAACACTGAAGCTTTCTTT. This codes for CASSLSRPQNTEAFF.